This T cell receptor (beta chain) was found in a study of T-cell reconstitution after alpha-beta-depleted transplantation in children. Findings and caveats of the study: Approximately two months post-transplant, alpha-beta T cells reportedly originated from several hundred expanded graft clones. After one year, T-cell counts and TCRbeta diversity mostly came from new T cells.

This clonotype has more than one count but fewer than ten. No antigen is known for it. The CDR3 is made up of 15 amino acids. The V and J ends lost 0 bases and 1 base respectively, with 10 bases between them. CDR1 and CDR2 (germline): SGHRS, YFSETQ. This sample's TCRbeta library carried unique molecular identifier barcodes. TCRdb processed the PCR reads anew with MiXCR; each CDR3 protein has one entry. Here the sample spans fewer than 450,000 distinct CDR3 sequences, roughly 15% being singletons. This clonotype originated in a male patient aged 2 to 9 who had a stem cell transplant for acute lymphoblastic leukemia, so the T cells may come from the graft donor. The chain links TRBV5-1 to TRBJ2-5; D remains ambiguous. The sample in question was PBMCs, mostly from graft donor cells, obtained 360 days after TCRalphabeta/CD19-depleted stem cell transplant. The CDR3: CASSLVGGTQETQYF. The CDR3, as DNA: TGCGCCAGCAGCTTGGTAGGCGGTACCCAAGAGACCCAGTACTTC.